This T cell receptor beta chain was sequenced during a study of shared clonotypes between healthy human individuals. V was clipped by 10 bases and J by 8 bases, with 8 bases between them. The CDR3 is made up of 10 amino acids. Germline CDR1 is MDHEN and CDR2 is SYDVKM. About this clone itself: Its specificity is not known.

Generated by immunoSEQ multiplex PCR, the TCRdb table keeps only in-frame clones and is missing some. The sample lists about 100,000 clones, roughly 70% seen once, with approximately 24% in the top ten. The donor population consisted of healthy HIV-negative adults with no recent acute infections or vaccinations. CD45RO+ cells and CCR7-negative CD45RA+ TemRA cells were combined as CD8 memory. General study results and limits: Clonotype sharing among donors likely depends on sequencing depth.

Specimen: memory CD8+ T cells sorted from blood. Subset noted: CD45RO+ cells pooled with CCR7-negative TemRA cells. The chain recombines TRBV28 with TRBJ1-4; D gene ambiguous. The origin of this receptor is a woman in her 30s in good health. DNA for the CDR3: TGTGCCAATTCGAGGGAAAAACTGTTTTTT. Its protein is CANSREKLFF.